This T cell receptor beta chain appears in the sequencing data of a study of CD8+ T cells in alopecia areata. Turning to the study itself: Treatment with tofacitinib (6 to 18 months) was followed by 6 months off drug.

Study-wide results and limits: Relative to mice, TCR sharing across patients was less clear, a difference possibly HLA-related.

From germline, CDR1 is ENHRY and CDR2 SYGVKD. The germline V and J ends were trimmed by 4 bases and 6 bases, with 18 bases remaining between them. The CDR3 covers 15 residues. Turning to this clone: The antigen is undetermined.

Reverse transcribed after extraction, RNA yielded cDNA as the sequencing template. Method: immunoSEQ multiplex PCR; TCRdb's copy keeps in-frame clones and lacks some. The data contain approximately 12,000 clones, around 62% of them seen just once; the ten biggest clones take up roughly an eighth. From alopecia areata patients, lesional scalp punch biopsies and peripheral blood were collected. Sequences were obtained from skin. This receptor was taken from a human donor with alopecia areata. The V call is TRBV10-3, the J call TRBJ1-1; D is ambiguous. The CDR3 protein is CAISAPERGQAEAFF. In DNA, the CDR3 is TGTGCCATCAGTGCCCCGGAGCGCGGTCAAGCTGAAGCTTTCTTT.